This TCR beta chain was documented in a study of a mutant IDH1 vaccine in newly diagnosed glioma. Clones were sequenced by immunoSEQ multiplex PCR, and TCRdb holds only the in-frame ones, with some missing. The sample contains 12,000 to 15,000 clones, approximately 92% of which appear only once. On this clone itself: The antigen is undetermined.

Sample time point: baseline, week 1 (first vaccination visit). As to treatment: pre-vaccination baseline after standard-of-care therapy. Each tumor in the donors was a new WHO grade 3 or 4 astrocytoma, IDH1-mutant and ATRX-lost. Notes on the study in general: Evidence of vaccine-induced immune responses was documented in 80% to 95% of patients. Shifts in the top peripheral T cell clonotypes seemed unrelated to pseudoprogression.

The germline V gene encodes CDR1 LNHDA and CDR2 SQIVND (reference sequence). This CDR3 is 15 amino acids long. V was pared by 4 bases and J by 0 bases, with 12 bases between. The V and J genes are TRBV19 and TRBJ1-1, with D possibly being TRBD1 (6 bases). This TCR was recovered from a middle-aged woman with glioma. Some clones in this sample may be carry-over from other donors' samples. Source: PBMCs, taken from a glioma patient treated with radiotherapy, temozolomide or both. In DNA form, the CDR3 reads TGTGCCAGTAGTACGACAGGAAGACTGAACACTGAAGCTTTCTTT. It yields the protein CASSTTGRLNTEAFF.